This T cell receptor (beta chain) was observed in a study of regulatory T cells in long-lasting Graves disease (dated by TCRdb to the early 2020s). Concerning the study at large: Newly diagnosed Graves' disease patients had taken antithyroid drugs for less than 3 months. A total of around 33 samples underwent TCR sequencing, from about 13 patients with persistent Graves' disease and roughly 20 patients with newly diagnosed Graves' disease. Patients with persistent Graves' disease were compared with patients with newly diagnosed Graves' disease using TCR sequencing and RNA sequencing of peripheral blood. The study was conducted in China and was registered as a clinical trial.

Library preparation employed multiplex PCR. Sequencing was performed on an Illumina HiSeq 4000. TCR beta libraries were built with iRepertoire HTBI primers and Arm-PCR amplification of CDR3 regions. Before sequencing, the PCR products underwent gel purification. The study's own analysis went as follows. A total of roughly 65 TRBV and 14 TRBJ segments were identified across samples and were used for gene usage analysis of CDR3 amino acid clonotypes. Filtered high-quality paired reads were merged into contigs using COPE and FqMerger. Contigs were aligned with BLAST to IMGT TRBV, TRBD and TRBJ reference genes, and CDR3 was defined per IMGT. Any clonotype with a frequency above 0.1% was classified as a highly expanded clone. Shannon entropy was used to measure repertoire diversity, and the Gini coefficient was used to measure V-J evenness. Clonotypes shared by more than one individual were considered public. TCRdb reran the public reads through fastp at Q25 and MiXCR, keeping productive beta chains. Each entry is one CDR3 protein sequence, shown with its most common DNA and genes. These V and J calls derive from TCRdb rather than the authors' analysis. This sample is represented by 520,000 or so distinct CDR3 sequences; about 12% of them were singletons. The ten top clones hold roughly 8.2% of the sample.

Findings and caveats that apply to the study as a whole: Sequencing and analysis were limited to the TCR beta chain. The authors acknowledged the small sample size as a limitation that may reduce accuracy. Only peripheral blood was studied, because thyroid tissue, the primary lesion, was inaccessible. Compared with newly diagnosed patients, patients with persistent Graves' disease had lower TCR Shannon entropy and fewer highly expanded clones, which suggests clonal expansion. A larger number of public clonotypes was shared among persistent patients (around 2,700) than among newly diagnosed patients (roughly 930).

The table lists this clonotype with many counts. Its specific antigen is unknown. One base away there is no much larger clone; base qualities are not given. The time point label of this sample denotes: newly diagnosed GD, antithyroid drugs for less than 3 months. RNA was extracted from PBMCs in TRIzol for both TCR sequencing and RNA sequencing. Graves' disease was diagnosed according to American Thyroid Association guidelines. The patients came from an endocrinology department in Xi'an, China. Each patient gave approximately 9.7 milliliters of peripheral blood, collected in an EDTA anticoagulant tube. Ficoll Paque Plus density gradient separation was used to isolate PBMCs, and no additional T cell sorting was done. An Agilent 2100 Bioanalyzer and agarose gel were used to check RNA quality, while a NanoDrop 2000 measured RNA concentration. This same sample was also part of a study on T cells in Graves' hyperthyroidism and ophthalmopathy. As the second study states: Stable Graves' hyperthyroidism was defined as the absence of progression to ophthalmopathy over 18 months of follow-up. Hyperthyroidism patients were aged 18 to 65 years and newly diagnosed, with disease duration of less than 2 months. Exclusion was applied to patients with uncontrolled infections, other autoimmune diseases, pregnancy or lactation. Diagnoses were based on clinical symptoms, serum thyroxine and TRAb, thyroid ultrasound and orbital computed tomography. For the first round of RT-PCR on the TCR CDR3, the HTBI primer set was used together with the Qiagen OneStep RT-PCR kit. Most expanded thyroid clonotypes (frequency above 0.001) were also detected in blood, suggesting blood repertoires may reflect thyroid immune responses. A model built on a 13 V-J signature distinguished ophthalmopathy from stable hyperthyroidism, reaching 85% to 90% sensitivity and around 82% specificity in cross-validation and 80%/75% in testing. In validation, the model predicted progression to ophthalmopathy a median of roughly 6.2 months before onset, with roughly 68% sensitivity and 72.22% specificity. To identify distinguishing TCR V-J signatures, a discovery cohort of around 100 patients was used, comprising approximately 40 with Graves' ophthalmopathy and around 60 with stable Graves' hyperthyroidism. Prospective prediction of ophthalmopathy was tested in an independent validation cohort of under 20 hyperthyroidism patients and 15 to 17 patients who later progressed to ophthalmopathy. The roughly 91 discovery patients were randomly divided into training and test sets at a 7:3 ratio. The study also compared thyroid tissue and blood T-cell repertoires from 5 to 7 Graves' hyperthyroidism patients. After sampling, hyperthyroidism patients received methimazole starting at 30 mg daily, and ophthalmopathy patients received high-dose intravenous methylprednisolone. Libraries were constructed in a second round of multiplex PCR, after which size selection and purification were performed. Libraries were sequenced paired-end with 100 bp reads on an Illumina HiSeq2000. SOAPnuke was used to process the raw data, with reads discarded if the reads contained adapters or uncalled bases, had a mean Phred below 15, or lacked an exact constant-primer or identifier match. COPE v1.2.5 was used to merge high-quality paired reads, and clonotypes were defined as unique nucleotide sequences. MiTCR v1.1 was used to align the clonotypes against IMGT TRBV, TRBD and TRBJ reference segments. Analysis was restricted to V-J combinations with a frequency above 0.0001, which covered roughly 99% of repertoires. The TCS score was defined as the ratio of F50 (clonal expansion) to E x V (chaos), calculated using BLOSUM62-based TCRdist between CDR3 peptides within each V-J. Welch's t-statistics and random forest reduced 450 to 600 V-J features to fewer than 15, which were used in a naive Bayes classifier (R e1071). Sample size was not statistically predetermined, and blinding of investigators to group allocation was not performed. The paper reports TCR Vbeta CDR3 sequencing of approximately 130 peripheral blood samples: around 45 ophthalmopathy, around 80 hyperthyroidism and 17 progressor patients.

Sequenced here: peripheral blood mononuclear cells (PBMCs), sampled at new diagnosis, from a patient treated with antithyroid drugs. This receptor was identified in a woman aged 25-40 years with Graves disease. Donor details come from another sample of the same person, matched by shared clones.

The bases are TGTGCCAGCACCCCCGGAGGCCGACCGAGCACAGATACGCAGTATTTT. It codes for CASTPGGRPSTDTQYF. This sequence uses TRBV27 and TRBJ2-3; TRBD2 is perhaps the D gene, given 5 matching bases. The germline V gene (reference sequence) supplies CDR1 MNHEY and CDR2 SMNVEV. Including cysteine and phenylalanine, the CDR3 has 16 amino acids. Here the CDR3 DNA is all that survives: 48 bases in frame from base 1. The V and J ends are trimmed by 7 bases and 0 bases, leaving 17 bases between them.